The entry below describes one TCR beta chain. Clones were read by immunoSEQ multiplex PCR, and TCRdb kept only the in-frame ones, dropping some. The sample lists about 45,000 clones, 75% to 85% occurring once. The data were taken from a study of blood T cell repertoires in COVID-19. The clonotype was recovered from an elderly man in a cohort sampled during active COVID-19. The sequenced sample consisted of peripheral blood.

For the CDR3, the DNA is TGTGCCAGCAGTTCGGGACTAGCACTAGATACGCAGTATTTT. Protein product: CASSSGLALDTQYF. The chain links TRBV27 to TRBJ2-3; TRBD2 matches at 9 bases. The V and J ends lost 4 bases and 5 bases, in that order; junction bases with no gene match: 4. Germline values: CDR1 MNHEY, CDR2 SMNVEV (reference sequence). This CDR3 spans 14 amino acids.